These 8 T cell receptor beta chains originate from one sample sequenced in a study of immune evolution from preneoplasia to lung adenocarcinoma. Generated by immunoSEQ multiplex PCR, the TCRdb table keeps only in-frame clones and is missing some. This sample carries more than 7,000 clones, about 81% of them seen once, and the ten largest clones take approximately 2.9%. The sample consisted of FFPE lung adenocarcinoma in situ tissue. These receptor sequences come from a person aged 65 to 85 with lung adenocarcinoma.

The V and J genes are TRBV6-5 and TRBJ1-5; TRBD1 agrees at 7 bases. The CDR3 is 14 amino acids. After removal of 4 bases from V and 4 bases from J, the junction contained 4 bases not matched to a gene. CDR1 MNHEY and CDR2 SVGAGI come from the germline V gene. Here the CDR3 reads CASSSGTANQPQHF. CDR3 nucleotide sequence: TGTGCCAGCAGTTCTGGGACAGCAAATCAGCCCCAGCATTTT.

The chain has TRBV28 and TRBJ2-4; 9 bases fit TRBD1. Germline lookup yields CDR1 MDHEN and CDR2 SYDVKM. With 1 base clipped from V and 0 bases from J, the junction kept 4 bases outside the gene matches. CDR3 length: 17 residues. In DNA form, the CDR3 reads TGTGCCAGCAGTTTATCGACAGGGGGGCTAGCCAAAAACATTCAGTACTTC. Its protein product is CASSLSTGGLAKNIQYF. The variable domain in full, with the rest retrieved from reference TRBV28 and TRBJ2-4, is DVKVTQSSRYLVKRTGEKVFLECVQDMDHENMFWYRQDPGLGLRLIYFSYDVKMKEKGDIPEGYSVSREKKERFSLILESASTNQTSMYLCASSLSTGGLAKNIQYFGAGTRLSVL.

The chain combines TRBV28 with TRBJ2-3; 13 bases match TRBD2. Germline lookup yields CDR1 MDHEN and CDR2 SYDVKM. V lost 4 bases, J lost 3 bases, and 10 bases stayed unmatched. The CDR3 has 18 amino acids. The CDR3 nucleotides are TGTGCCAGCAGTTCCGGACTAGCGGGAGAAATCAGGACAGATACGCAGTATTTT. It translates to CASSSGLAGEIRTDTQYF. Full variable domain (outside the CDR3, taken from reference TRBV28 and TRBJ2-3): DVKVTQSSRYLVKRTGEKVFLECVQDMDHENMFWYRQDPGLGLRLIYFSYDVKMKEKGDIPEGYSVSREKKERFSLILESASTNQTSMYLCASSSGLAGEIRTDTQYFGPGTRLTVL.

The CDR3 coding sequence is TGTGCCAGCAGTCCTACGACAGGGGTTATTTTTGAAGCTTTCTTT. It yields the protein CASSPTTGVIFEAFF. The V call is TRBV28, the J call TRBJ1-1; TRBD1 matches 8 bases. V trimming: 5 bases; J trimming: 7 bases; junction bases outside the gene matches: 12. This CDR3 is 15 amino acids long. Germline CDR1 and CDR2: MDHEN and SYDVKM.

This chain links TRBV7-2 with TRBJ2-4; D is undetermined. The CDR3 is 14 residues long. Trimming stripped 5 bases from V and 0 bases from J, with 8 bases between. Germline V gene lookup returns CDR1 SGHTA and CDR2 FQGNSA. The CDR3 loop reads CASSPGLAKNIQYF. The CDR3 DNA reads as TGTGCCAGCAGCCCCGGGCTAGCCAAAAACATTCAGTACTTC.

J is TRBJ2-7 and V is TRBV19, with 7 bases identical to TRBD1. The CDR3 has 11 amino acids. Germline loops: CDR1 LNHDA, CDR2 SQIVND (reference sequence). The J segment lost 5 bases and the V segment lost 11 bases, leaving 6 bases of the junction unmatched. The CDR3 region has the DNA TGTGCCGGCACAGGGGCGCACGAGCAGTACTTC. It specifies CAGTGAHEQYF.

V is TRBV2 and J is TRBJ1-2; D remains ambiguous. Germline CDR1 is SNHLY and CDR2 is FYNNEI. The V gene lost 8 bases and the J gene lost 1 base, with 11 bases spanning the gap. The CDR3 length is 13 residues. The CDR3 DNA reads TGTGCCAGCGGACCCGGGTTTAACTATGGCTACACCTTC. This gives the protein CASGPGFNYGYTF.

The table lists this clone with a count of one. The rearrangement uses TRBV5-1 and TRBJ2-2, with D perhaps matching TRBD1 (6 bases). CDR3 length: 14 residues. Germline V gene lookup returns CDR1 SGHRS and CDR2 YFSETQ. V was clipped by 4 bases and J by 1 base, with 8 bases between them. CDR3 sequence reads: CASSKTGNTGELFF. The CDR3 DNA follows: TGCGCCAGCAGCAAGACAGGGAACACCGGGGAGCTGTTTTTT.